The entry that follows covers one TCR beta chain sequence. Its cognate antigen is unknown. Indicated time point: newly diagnosed GD, antithyroid drugs for less than 3 months. From RNA extracted from PBMCs, the TCR library was made. The data were taken from a study of regulatory T cells in long-lasting Graves disease. The study, taken as a whole, reports: Peripheral blood alone, not thyroid tissue, underwent study.

CDR3 regions were amplified by Arm-PCR using iRepertoire HTBI primers to build TCR beta libraries. MiXCR, run by TCRdb on the multiplex PCR reads, gives a single entry per CDR3 protein. The top ten clones hold 16% of a sample with about 470,000 distinct CDR3 sequences, 15% of them seen once. Trimming removed 2 bases from V and 2 bases from J; junction bases left unmatched: 8. The CDR3 contains 15 residues. Germline V gene data show CDR1 as DFQATT and CDR2 as SNEGSKA (reference sequence). Another study also made use of these data, one on T cells in Graves' hyperthyroidism and ophthalmopathy.

This receptor was taken from a young woman with Graves disease. V and J are TRBV20-1 and TRBJ2-7; 8 nucleotides align to TRBD1. The specimen comprised peripheral blood mononuclear cells (PBMCs), sampled at new diagnosis, from a patient treated with antithyroid drugs. This chain's CDR3 is CSARTLRTGPYEQYF. CDR3 sequence (DNA): TGCAGTGCTAGAACCCTCCGGACAGGGCCCTACGAGCAGTACTTC.